The 4 T cell receptor beta chains in this list originate from one sample, sequenced in a study of PD-1 blockade in mismatch repair-deficient tumors (dated by TCRdb to the late 2010s). The receptor library was made with the immunoSEQ multiplex PCR assay. Imported from immuneACCESS, the table was reduced by TCRdb to in-frame sequences with V and J called. These copies leave out some clones; in studies compared against another copy, an unresolved V gene accounts for under half, and the cause of the remainder is not known. For this sample there are 50,000 or so clones; more than 65% appear just once. Jointly, the top ten make up 7% to 8.5% of the sample. The material was peripheral blood, obtained approximately 20 weeks after starting pembrolizumab. The source is an adult with mismatch repair-deficient cancer.

The chain has TRBV11-2 and TRBJ1-1; the match to TRBD1 covers 9 bases. CDR3 length equals 15 residues. V lost 5 bases and J lost 11; bases outside the gene matches: 15. CDR1 SGHAT and CDR2 FQNNGV come from the germline V gene. This CDR3 reads CASSLLAQGAFEAFF. Here the CDR3 DNA reads TGTGCCAGCAGCCTCCTAGCACAGGGGGCGTTCGAGGCTTTCTTT.

The J gene is TRBJ2-1, the V gene TRBV25-1, with 8 bases matching TRBD1. Germline V gene sequence: CDR1 MGHDK, CDR2 SYGVNS. Germline trimming cut 4 bases from V and 7 bases from J; bases unmatched to any gene: 9. This CDR3 region has 15 residues. The CDR3 here is CASSVRDRFGNEQFF. The CDR3 bases are TGTGCCAGCAGTGTTAGGGACAGGTTCGGAAATGAGCAGTTCTTC. The variable domain in full, completed from reference TRBV25-1 and TRBJ2-1, reads EADIYQTPRYLVIGTGKKITLECSQTMGHDKMYWYQQDPGMELHLIHYSYGVNSTEKGDLSSESTVSRIRTEHFPLTLESARPSHTSQYLCASSVRDRFGNEQFFGPGTRLTVL.

The gene calls are TRBV4-1 and TRBJ1-2, with 9 positions matching TRBD1. From germline, CDR1 is MGHRA and CDR2 YSYEKL. The CDR3 loop spans 14 amino acids. V shed 4 bases and J 5 bases; nucleotides not matched to a gene: 5. CDR3 DNA: TGCGCCAGCAGCCCCCTTGGACAGGGGTATGGCTACACCTTC. Its translation: CASSPLGQGYGYTF.

This clone was seen more than once but under ten times. The chain employs TRBV9 and TRBJ2-3; TRBD1 is a possible D gene (5 bases). CDR1 and CDR2 from the germline V gene are SGDLS and YYNGEE. The CDR3 covers 14 residues. The V end lost 4 bases, the J end lost 3 bases, and 12 bases lay between the germline ends. As DNA, the CDR3 is TGTGCCAGCAGCCCCCACAGGCGGACAGATACGCAGTATTTT. Amino acid sequence: CASSPHRRTDTQYF.